The clone carrying this T cell receptor beta chain was detected a few times. Its cognate antigen is unknown. Unique molecular identifiers were affixed to single, distinct cDNA molecules. TCRdb reprocessed the 5' RACE reads via MiXCR and lists one record per CDR3 protein. The table shows around 27,000 distinct CDR3 sequences, with about 9.5% occurring only once. These data belong to a study of early T cells in non-severe SARS-CoV-2 infection. The study, taken as a whole, reports: Missing private and CD4 specificities, VDJdb matching favored anti-spike CD8 responses.

What was sequenced was whole blood. The clonotype comes from an adult who was a healthcare worker with PCR-confirmed SARS-CoV-2 infection or an uninfected control (not recorded which).

DNA of the CDR3: TGTGCCAGCAGCCTTGGGACCTGGACTGAAGCTTTCTTT. Encoded protein: CASSLGTWTEAFF. The chain has TRBV12-3 or TRBV12-4 and TRBJ1-1, with D possibly being TRBD1 (5 bases). V lost 6 bases, J lost 5 bases, and 13 bases lay in between. The CDR3 runs 13 residues.